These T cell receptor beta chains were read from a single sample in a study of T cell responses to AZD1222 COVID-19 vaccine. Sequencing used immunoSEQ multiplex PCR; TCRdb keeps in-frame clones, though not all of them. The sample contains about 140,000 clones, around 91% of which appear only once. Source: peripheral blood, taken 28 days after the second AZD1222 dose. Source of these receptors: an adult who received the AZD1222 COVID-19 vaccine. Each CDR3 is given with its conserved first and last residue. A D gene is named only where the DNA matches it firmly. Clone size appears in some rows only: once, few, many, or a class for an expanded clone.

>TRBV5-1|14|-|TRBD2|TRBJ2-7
CASSFSGSIDEQYF
TGCGCCAGCAGCTTCAGCGGGAGTATCGACGAGCAGTACTTC
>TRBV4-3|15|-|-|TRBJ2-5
CASSHMGRREETQYF
TGCGCCAGCAGCCATATGGGTAGGAGGGAAGAGACCCAGTACTTC
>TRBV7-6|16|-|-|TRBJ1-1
CASSSRPQGKITEAFF
TGTGCCAGCAGCTCGCGTCCGCAGGGGAAGATCACTGAAGCTTTCTTT
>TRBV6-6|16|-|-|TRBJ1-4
CASSRRAYATNEKLFF
TGTGCCAGCAGTCGACGGGCCTATGCAACTAATGAAAAACTGTTTTTT
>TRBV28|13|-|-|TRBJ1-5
CASRAPGNQPQHF
TGTGCCAGCAGAGCCCCTGGCAATCAGCCCCAGCATTTT
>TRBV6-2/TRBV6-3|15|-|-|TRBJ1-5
CASSYSGLVNQPQHF
TGTGCCAGCAGTTATTCCGGACTGGTCAATCAGCCCCAGCATTTT
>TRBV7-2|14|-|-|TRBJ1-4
CASSLAGLREKLFF
TGTGCCAGCAGCTTAGCAGGGTTACGCGAAAAACTGTTTTTT
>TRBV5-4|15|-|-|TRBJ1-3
CASSGGGETGNTIYF
TGTGCCAGCAGCGGAGGGGGGGAAACTGGAAACACCATATATTTT
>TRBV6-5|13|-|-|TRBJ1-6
CASRSPNNSPLHF
TGTGCCAGTCGGAGTCCCAATAATTCACCCCTCCACTTT
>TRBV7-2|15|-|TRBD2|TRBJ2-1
CASSLTSGGLNEQFF
TGTGCCAGCAGCCTTACTAGCGGGGGGCTCAATGAGCAGTTCTTC
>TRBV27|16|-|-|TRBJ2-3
CASSLSGQYRTDTQYF
TGTGCCAGCAGTTTATCCGGACAGTATCGCACAGATACGCAGTATTTT
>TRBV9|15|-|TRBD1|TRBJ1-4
CASSVGTGTNEKLFF
TGTGCCAGCAGCGTAGGGACAGGGACTAATGAAAAACTGTTTTTT
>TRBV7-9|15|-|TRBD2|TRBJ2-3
CASSSRPAGATTQYF
TGTGCCAGCAGCTCCAGACCAGCGGGGGCCACTACGCAGTATTTT
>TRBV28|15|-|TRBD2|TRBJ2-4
CASSGAGGAGNIQYF
TGTGCCAGCAGTGGGGCGGGGGGCGCGGGAAACATTCAGTACTTC
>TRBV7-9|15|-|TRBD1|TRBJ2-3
CASSSTGKGPDTQYF
TGTGCCAGCAGCTCGACAGGGAAGGGCCCAGATACGCAGTATTTT
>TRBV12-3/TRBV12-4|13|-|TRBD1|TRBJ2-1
CASNSQGANEQFF
TGTGCCAGCAATTCCCAGGGGGCCAATGAGCAGTTCTTC
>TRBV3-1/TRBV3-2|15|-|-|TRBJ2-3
CASSQERGRTDTQYF
TGTGCCAGCAGCCAAGAAAGGGGACGCACAGATACGCAGTATTTT
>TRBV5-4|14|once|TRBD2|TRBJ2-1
CASSFIAGGAQEFF
TGTGCCAGCAGCTTTATAGCGGGAGGGGCCCAGGAGTTCTTC
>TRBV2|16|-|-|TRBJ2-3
CASSERKGGDTDTQYF
TGTGCCAGCAGTGAGAGGAAGGGGGGGGACACAGATACGCAGTATTTT
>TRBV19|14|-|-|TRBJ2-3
CASSMSVSTDTQYF
TGTGCCAGTAGTATGTCTGTAAGCACAGATACGCAGTATTTT
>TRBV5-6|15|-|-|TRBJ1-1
CASSLEGVEDTEAFF
TGTGCCAGCAGCTTGGAGGGCGTTGAGGACACTGAAGCTTTCTTT
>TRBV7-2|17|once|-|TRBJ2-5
CASSLGQGGSGRETQYF
TGTGCCAGCAGCTTGGGTCAGGGTGGGTCAGGCAGAGAGACCCAGTACTTC
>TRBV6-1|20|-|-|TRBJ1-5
CASSEALRVGGGYSNQPQHF
TGTGCCAGCAGTGAAGCATTGAGGGTAGGGGGTGGGTATAGCAATCAGCCCCAGCATTTT
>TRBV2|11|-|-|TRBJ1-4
CASSRGQSLFF
TGTGCCAGCAGCCGAGGACAGTCACTGTTTTTT
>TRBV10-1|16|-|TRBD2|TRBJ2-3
CASSERTGTSYHTQYF
TGCGCCAGCAGTGAGAGGACCGGGACTAGCTATCATACGCAGTATTTT
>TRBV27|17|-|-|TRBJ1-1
CASSSHGLLGGNTEAFF
TGTGCCAGCAGTTCGCATGGCCTCTTGGGGGGGAACACTGAAGCTTTCTTT
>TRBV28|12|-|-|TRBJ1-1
CASKGRNTEAFF
TGTGCCAGCAAGGGCAGGAACACTGAAGCTTTCTTT
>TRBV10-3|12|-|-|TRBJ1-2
CAISEPGLGYTF
TGTGCCATCAGTGAGCCAGGGTTGGGCTACACCTTC
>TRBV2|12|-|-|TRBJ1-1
CASSARGTEAFF
TGTGCCAGCAGTGCGCGGGGAACTGAAGCTTTCTTT
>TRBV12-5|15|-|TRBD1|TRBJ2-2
CASGLAGGSTGELFF
TGTGCTAGTGGTTTGGCAGGGGGCAGCACCGGGGAGCTGTTTTTT
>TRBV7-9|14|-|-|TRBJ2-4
CASSLELAKNIQYF
TGTGCCAGCAGCTTAGAATTAGCCAAAAACATTCAGTACTTC
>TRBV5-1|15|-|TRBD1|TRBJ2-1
CASSRTGQGNNEQFF
TGCGCCAGCAGCCGGACGGGACAGGGAAACAATGAGCAGTTCTTC
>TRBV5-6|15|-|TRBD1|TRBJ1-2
CASSTGGQGPNGYTF
TGTGCCAGCAGCACTGGGGGACAGGGACCCAATGGCTACACCTTC
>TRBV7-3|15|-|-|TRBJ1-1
CASSLTRDSGTEAFF
TGTGCCAGCAGCTTAACGAGGGATAGCGGCACTGAAGCTTTCTTT
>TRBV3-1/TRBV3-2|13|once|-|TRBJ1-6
CASSRGNLSPLHF
TGTGCCAGCAGCCGGGGTAACCTTTCACCCCTCCACTTT
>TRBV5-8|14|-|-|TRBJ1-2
CASSSGPQGYGYTF
TGTGCCAGCAGCTCGGGACCACAAGGGTATGGCTACACCTTC
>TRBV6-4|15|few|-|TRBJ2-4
CASSDPTGPKNIQYF
TGTGCCAGCAGTGACCCGACGGGACCCAAAAACATTCAGTACTTC
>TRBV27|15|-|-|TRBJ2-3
CASSLVALNTDTQYF
TGTGCCAGCAGTTTAGTCGCCTTGAACACAGATACGCAGTATTTT
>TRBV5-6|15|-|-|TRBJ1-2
CASSLVRGEGYGYTF
TGTGCCAGCAGCTTGGTTAGAGGCGAGGGCTATGGCTACACCTTC
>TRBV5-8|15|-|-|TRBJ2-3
CASSLVFGSTDTQYF
TGTGCCAGCAGCTTGGTGTTCGGTAGCACAGATACGCAGTATTTT